This T cell receptor beta chain was profiled in a study of read filtering for tumor transcriptome and immune sequencing. Overall study context: 8 or 9 patients were R-ISS I, about 16 were R-ISS II, about seven were R-ISS III. Whole-transcriptome libraries were prepared after DNase treatment.

The CDR3 has 16 residues. The germline CDR1 and CDR2 sequences are MNHEY and SVGEGT. Trimming removed 0 bases from V and 4 bases from J; junction bases left unmatched: 5. Molecular barcoded adaptors covering alpha/delta and beta/gamma chains were used on around 400 ng RNA. TCRdb used MiXCR to reprocess the reads, holding one entry per CDR3 protein. The sample contains 100,000 to 150,000 distinct CDR3 sequences, about 13% of which appear only once. The receptor was isolated from a donor older than 35 with multiple myeloma. Sequencing was done on a sample of a population of CD138-negative cells sorted from bone marrow. V gene TRBV6-2 or TRBV6-3 combines with J gene TRBJ2-1, with TRBD2 matching 8 bases. The CDR3 spells CASSYSLSGRYNEQFF. In nucleotides, the CDR3 is TGTGCCAGCAGTTACTCGTTAAGCGGGAGATACAATGAGCAGTTCTTC.